This T cell receptor beta chain stems from a study of T cells expressing NK-cell markers. The study's findings and limits: These clonotypes, the leaders elsewhere, also led the CD3+CD56-NKG2C+ fraction in four donors.

Scientists made TCR beta cDNA using 5'RACE template switching with UMIs. TCRdb re-called the 5' RACE reads and shows each CDR3 protein once, DNA omitted. The specimen's table records about 380,000 distinct CDR3 sequences. Points on this clonotype: Its antigen remains unknown.

Germline CDR1 and CDR2: DFQATT and SNEGSKA (reference sequence). This CDR3 region has 11 residues. This TCR derives from a man aged 18-70 years in good health. The sample taken for sequencing was blood T cells: a sorted CD56 or NKG2C T cell subset, CD4+ or CD8+ T cells, or bulk PBMC T cells (not recorded which). This rearrangement joins TRBV20-1 to TRBJ1-1; there is no DNA to check the TCRdb D call of TRBD1. The chain's CDR3 is CSAGDFGEAFF.